A selection of T cell receptor beta chains follows, all from one sample in a study of beta chain features in type 1 diabetes. Libraries were prepared by immunoSEQ multiplex PCR; TCRdb keeps only in-frame clonotypes and omits some of them. Among hundreds of thousands of clones listed, roughly 30% were seen once. The sample comprised naive CD4+ T cells from blood. Receptor source: a man between 18 and 35 years old in good health. Each CDR3 is given with its conserved first and last residue. D genes are given only for firm matches. Clone size, where shown, is once, few, many, or a class for clones that have expanded.

CDR3 protein: CASRGTDRVQPQHF; CDR3 DNA: TGTGCCAGCAGGGGTACGGACAGGGTCCAGCCCCAGCATTTT; CDR3 length: 14; J gene: TRBJ1-5; clone size: NA; D gene: TRBD1; V gene: TRBV2
CDR3 protein: CASSSLAGAAYEQYF; CDR3 DNA: TGTGCCAGCAGCTCTCTAGCGGGTGCCGCCTACGAGCAGTACTTC; CDR3 length: 15; J gene: TRBJ2-7; clone size: NA; D gene: TRBD2; V gene: TRBV5-4
CDR3 protein: CASSRGLDNEQFF; CDR3 DNA: TGTGCCAGCAGCCGGGGACTTGACAATGAGCAGTTCTTC; CDR3 length: 13; J gene: TRBJ2-1; clone size: NA; D gene: NA; V gene: TRBV5-6
CDR3 protein: CAWNSGSYLEKLFF; CDR3 DNA: TGTGCCTGGAATAGCGGAAGCTATCTGGAAAAACTGTTTTTT; CDR3 length: 14; J gene: TRBJ1-4; clone size: NA; D gene: NA; V gene: TRBV30
CDR3 protein: CASSPGSIYNEQFF; CDR3 DNA: TGTGCCAGCAGCCCCGGGTCCATCTACAATGAGCAGTTCTTC; CDR3 length: 14; J gene: TRBJ2-1; clone size: NA; D gene: NA; V gene: TRBV7-6
CDR3 protein: CAWSVRGVLAGELFF; CDR3 DNA: TGTGCCTGGAGTGTACGCGGAGTCCTGGCCGGGGAGCTGTTTTTT; CDR3 length: 15; J gene: TRBJ2-2; clone size: NA; D gene: NA; V gene: TRBV30
CDR3 protein: CASSSDAGVPETQYF; CDR3 DNA: TGTGCCAGCAGCTCCGATGCGGGAGTCCCTGAGACCCAGTACTTC; CDR3 length: 15; J gene: TRBJ2-5; clone size: few; D gene: TRBD2; V gene: TRBV7-2
CDR3 protein: CASSSRGRTNEQFF; CDR3 DNA: TGTGCCAGCAGTTCGCGTGGGCGGACGAATGAGCAGTTCTTC; CDR3 length: 14; J gene: TRBJ2-1; clone size: NA; D gene: NA; V gene: TRBV27
CDR3 protein: CATSRVGRLKDEETQYF; CDR3 DNA: TGTGCCACCAGCAGAGTCGGCAGGCTTAAAGACGAAGAGACCCAGTACTTC; CDR3 length: 17; J gene: TRBJ2-5; clone size: few; D gene: NA; V gene: TRBV15
CDR3 protein: CASSLRDRENIQYF; CDR3 DNA: TGTGCCAGCAGCTTACGGGACCGTGAAAACATTCAGTACTTC; CDR3 length: 14; J gene: TRBJ2-4; clone size: few; D gene: NA; V gene: TRBV5-6
CDR3 protein: CASSAVSSYNEQFF; CDR3 DNA: TGTGCCAGTAGCGCCGTCAGCTCCTACAATGAGCAGTTCTTC; CDR3 length: 14; J gene: TRBJ2-1; clone size: once; D gene: NA; V gene: TRBV19
CDR3 protein: CASSLRVAKNIQYF; CDR3 DNA: TGTGCCAGCAGCTTGAGGGTAGCCAAAAACATTCAGTACTTC; CDR3 length: 14; J gene: TRBJ2-4; clone size: few; D gene: NA; V gene: TRBV7-2
CDR3 protein: CASSLTSGSFEQYF; CDR3 DNA: TGTGCCAGCAGCTTGACTAGCGGGAGTTTCGAGCAGTACTTC; CDR3 length: 14; J gene: TRBJ2-7; clone size: NA; D gene: TRBD2; V gene: TRBV5-6
CDR3 protein: CASRPGLAGSYEQYF; CDR3 DNA: TGTGCCAGCAGACCGGGACTAGCGGGTTCCTACGAGCAGTACTTC; CDR3 length: 15; J gene: TRBJ2-7; clone size: few; D gene: TRBD2; V gene: TRBV5-6
CDR3 protein: CATSGFERIGETQYF; CDR3 DNA: TGTGCCACCAGCGGGTTTGAGCGGATAGGTGAGACCCAGTACTTC; CDR3 length: 15; J gene: TRBJ2-5; clone size: NA; D gene: NA; V gene: TRBV15
CDR3 protein: CSAKTGTSAFPYNEQFF; CDR3 DNA: TGCAGCGCTAAAACCGGGACTAGCGCCTTCCCCTACAATGAGCAGTTCTTC; CDR3 length: 17; J gene: TRBJ2-1; clone size: few; D gene: TRBD2; V gene: TRBV29-1
CDR3 protein: CASSKVNRTYEQYF; CDR3 DNA: TGTGCCAGCAGCAAAGTGAACAGGACCTACGAGCAGTACTTC; CDR3 length: 14; J gene: TRBJ2-7; clone size: NA; D gene: NA; V gene: TRBV21-1
CDR3 protein: CAGKQDSKQYF; CDR3 DNA: TGTGCCGGGAAACAGGATTCCAAGCAGTACTTC; CDR3 length: 11; J gene: TRBJ2-7; clone size: few; D gene: NA; V gene: TRBV30
CDR3 protein: CASSLGTGRVFDNEQFF; CDR3 DNA: TGTGCCAGCAGCTTAGGGACGGGACGGGTGTTTGACAATGAGCAGTTCTTC; CDR3 length: 17; J gene: TRBJ2-1; clone size: NA; D gene: NA; V gene: TRBV7-3
CDR3 protein: CASRPTSAKETQYF; CDR3 DNA: TGTGCCAGCAGGCCTACTAGCGCAAAAGAGACCCAGTACTTC; CDR3 length: 14; J gene: TRBJ2-5; clone size: NA; D gene: TRBD2; V gene: TRBV7-2
CDR3 protein: CAWSADRAYEQYF; CDR3 DNA: TGTGCCTGGAGTGCAGACAGGGCGTACGAGCAGTACTTC; CDR3 length: 13; J gene: TRBJ2-7; clone size: NA; D gene: TRBD1; V gene: TRBV30
CDR3 protein: CASSILAGGPYEQYF; CDR3 DNA: TGTGCCAGCAGCATCCTAGCGGGAGGGCCCTACGAGCAGTACTTC; CDR3 length: 15; J gene: TRBJ2-7; clone size: NA; D gene: TRBD2; V gene: TRBV13
CDR3 protein: CASSFGTSGRWGGTDTQYF; CDR3 DNA: TGTGCCAGCAGTTTCGGGACTAGCGGGAGATGGGGTGGCACAGATACGCAGTATTTT; CDR3 length: 19; J gene: TRBJ2-3; clone size: NA; D gene: TRBD2; V gene: TRBV28
CDR3 protein: CTDGRGSHGYTF; CDR3 DNA: TGCACCGACGGTCGGGGGTCCCATGGCTACACCTTC; CDR3 length: 12; J gene: TRBJ1-2; clone size: NA; D gene: NA; V gene: TRBV29-1
CDR3 protein: CASSPWDSQQFF; CDR3 DNA: TGTGCCAGCAGCCCGTGGGACTCGCAGCAGTTCTTC; CDR3 length: 12; J gene: TRBJ2-1; clone size: NA; D gene: NA; V gene: TRBV14
CDR3 protein: CASSLRADTQYF; CDR3 DNA: TGTGCCAGCAGCTTACGTGCAGATACGCAGTATTTT; CDR3 length: 12; J gene: TRBJ2-3; clone size: NA; D gene: NA; V gene: TRBV7-2
CDR3 protein: CASTVGQGYYEQYF; CDR3 DNA: TGTGCCAGCACGGTGGGACAGGGGTACTACGAGCAGTACTTC; CDR3 length: 14; J gene: TRBJ2-7; clone size: NA; D gene: TRBD1; V gene: TRBV2
CDR3 protein: CASNTFLAGGDTQYF; CDR3 DNA: TGTGCCAGCAACACCTTCCTAGCGGGAGGAGATACGCAGTATTTT; CDR3 length: 15; J gene: TRBJ2-3; clone size: NA; D gene: TRBD2; V gene: TRBV28
CDR3 protein: CASSLTSGRPDTQYF; CDR3 DNA: TGTGCCAGCAGCTTAACTAGCGGGAGGCCAGATACGCAGTATTTT; CDR3 length: 15; J gene: TRBJ2-3; clone size: few; D gene: TRBD2; V gene: TRBV7-2
CDR3 protein: CAWSSSSQGTQYF; CDR3 DNA: TGTGCCTGGAGCTCCAGTTCACAAGGGACCCAGTACTTC; CDR3 length: 13; J gene: TRBJ2-5; clone size: NA; D gene: NA; V gene: TRBV30
CDR3 protein: CAISATGANTEAFF; CDR3 DNA: TGTGCCATCAGCGCGACAGGGGCGAACACTGAAGCTTTCTTT; CDR3 length: 14; J gene: TRBJ1-1; clone size: NA; D gene: TRBD1; V gene: TRBV10-3
CDR3 protein: CASSQDATSSYNEQFF; CDR3 DNA: TGTGCCAGCAGCCAAGACGCGACGAGCTCCTACAATGAGCAGTTCTTC; CDR3 length: 16; J gene: TRBJ2-1; clone size: once; D gene: NA; V gene: TRBV4-2
CDR3 protein: CASSQASERAGEQFF; CDR3 DNA: TGTGCCAGCAGCCAAGCATCTGAACGGGCAGGTGAGCAGTTCTTC; CDR3 length: 15; J gene: TRBJ2-1; clone size: NA; D gene: NA; V gene: TRBV4-2
CDR3 protein: CAIAGQPNQPQHF; CDR3 DNA: TGTGCCATCGCCGGACAGCCTAATCAGCCCCAGCATTTT; CDR3 length: 13; J gene: TRBJ1-5; clone size: few; D gene: NA; V gene: TRBV10-3
CDR3 protein: CASSSRASGNLGEQYF; CDR3 DNA: TGTGCCAGCTCTTCGAGAGCTAGCGGGAACCTTGGCGAGCAGTACTTC; CDR3 length: 16; J gene: TRBJ2-7; clone size: NA; D gene: TRBD2; V gene: TRBV18
CDR3 protein: CASSRDRGRDTQYF; CDR3 DNA: TGTGCCAGCAGCCGGGACAGGGGGAGAGATACGCAGTATTTT; CDR3 length: 14; J gene: TRBJ2-3; clone size: NA; D gene: NA; V gene: TRBV12-2
CDR3 protein: CASSYLGADTQYF; CDR3 DNA: TGTGCCAGCAGTTACCTGGGGGCAGATACGCAGTATTTT; CDR3 length: 13; J gene: TRBJ2-3; clone size: few; D gene: NA; V gene: TRBV6-5
CDR3 protein: CASSLVGYEQYF; CDR3 DNA: TGTGCCAGCAGCTTGGTGGGCTACGAGCAGTACTTC; CDR3 length: 12; J gene: TRBJ2-7; clone size: NA; D gene: NA; V gene: TRBV5-4
CDR3 protein: CSVVGAEKSYNEQFF; CDR3 DNA: TGCAGCGTTGTGGGAGCGGAGAAATCCTACAATGAGCAGTTCTTC; CDR3 length: 15; J gene: TRBJ2-1; clone size: NA; D gene: NA; V gene: TRBV29-1
CDR3 protein: CASSADRGGYTF; CDR3 DNA: TGTGCCAGCAGCGCGGATCGGGGCGGCTACACCTTC; CDR3 length: 12; J gene: TRBJ1-2; clone size: NA; D gene: NA; V gene: TRBV5-6
CDR3 protein: CASSESGSIPGELFF; CDR3 DNA: TGTGCCAGCAGTGAGAGCGGGAGTATTCCCGGGGAGCTGTTTTTT; CDR3 length: 15; J gene: TRBJ2-2; clone size: NA; D gene: TRBD2; V gene: TRBV2
CDR3 protein: CASSIAPAGELFF; CDR3 DNA: TGTGCCAGTAGTATTGCCCCAGCCGGGGAGCTGTTTTTT; CDR3 length: 13; J gene: TRBJ2-2; clone size: NA; D gene: NA; V gene: TRBV19
CDR3 protein: CASSLVAGNTIYF; CDR3 DNA: TGTGCCAGCAGCTTAGTAGCTGGAAACACCATATATTTT; CDR3 length: 13; J gene: TRBJ1-3; clone size: NA; D gene: NA; V gene: TRBV7-6
CDR3 protein: CALRGLAGTDTQYF; CDR3 DNA: TGTGCCTTGAGGGGGCTAGCGGGAACAGATACGCAGTATTTT; CDR3 length: 14; J gene: TRBJ2-3; clone size: NA; D gene: TRBD2; V gene: TRBV30
CDR3 protein: CASSLALSSGSYEQYF; CDR3 DNA: TGTGCCAGCAGCTTAGCGCTCTCTAGCGGGTCCTACGAGCAGTACTTC; CDR3 length: 16; J gene: TRBJ2-7; clone size: NA; D gene: TRBD2; V gene: TRBV7-2
CDR3 protein: CSATRETQYF; CDR3 DNA: TGCAGTGCTACACGAGAGACCCAGTACTTC; CDR3 length: 10; J gene: TRBJ2-5; clone size: NA; D gene: NA; V gene: TRBV20-1
CDR3 protein: CASTPTRETQYF; CDR3 DNA: TGTGCCAGCACCCCAACCCGGGAGACCCAGTACTTC; CDR3 length: 12; J gene: TRBJ2-5; clone size: NA; D gene: NA; V gene: TRBV25-1
CDR3 protein: CASSRATAAYEQYF; CDR3 DNA: TGCGCCAGCAGCCGTGCGACTGCCGCCTACGAGCAGTACTTC; CDR3 length: 14; J gene: TRBJ2-7; clone size: NA; D gene: NA; V gene: TRBV4-3